Following are 32 T cell receptor beta chains from one sample sequenced in a study of OX40 agonist ivuxolimab in advanced cancers. Sequencing used immunoSEQ multiplex PCR; TCRdb keeps in-frame clones, though not all of them. The sample carries about 58,000 clones, around 90% recorded once. The sample in question was CD4+ or CD8+ T cells sorted from blood, obtained in a trial of the OX40 agonist ivuxolimab. Source of these receptors: an adult with an advanced solid tumor such as melanoma, head and neck, liver or kidney cancer.

The rearrangement uses TRBV4-3 and TRBJ1-4; D is possibly TRBD1 (5 bases). Trimming cost V 4 bases and J 5 bases, with 8 bases left between them. The germline V gene has CDR1 LGHNA and CDR2 YSLEER. There are 13 residues in the CDR3. This CDR3 reads CASSRWGNEKLFF. The CDR3 bases are TGCGCCAGCAGCCGTTGGGGGAATGAAAAACTGTTTTTT.

On this clone itself: This sample also contains other DNA sequences that code for the same CDR3. The CDR3 loop is CASSFSGGRSMNTEAFF. The CDR3 DNA reads TGCGCCAGCAGCTTCTCAGGAGGTAGATCCATGAACACTGAAGCTTTCTTT. This chain joins TRBV5-1 and TRBJ1-1; D unclear. Trimming cost V 2 bases and J 0 bases, with 17 bases left between them. Germline assignment: CDR1 SGHRS and CDR2 YFSETQ. The CDR3 totals 17 residues.

V is TRBV19 and J is TRBJ2-7, with D perhaps matching TRBD2 (5 bases). Germline values: CDR1 LNHDA, CDR2 SQIVND (reference sequence). This CDR3 region has 14 residues. V was trimmed by 2 bases and J by 2 bases, leaving 10 bases between them. CDR3 coding DNA: TGTGCCAGTAGTATATCGGGATTCGCCTACGAGCAGTACTTC. It specifies CASSISGFAYEQYF.

This clone was seen once. The CDR3 is CASSLNTMRTLNTGELFF. CDR3 in DNA: TGTGCCAGCTCACTCAATACAATGAGGACACTGAACACCGGGGAGCTGTTTTTT. The J gene is TRBJ2-2, the V gene TRBV18; maybe TRBD1 (5 bases). CDR1 is KGHSH and CDR2 is LQKENI in the germline V gene. CDR3 length: 18 amino acids. V dropped 4 bases and J dropped 1 base, with 19 bases sitting between them.

The chain combines TRBV6-5 with TRBJ2-2; D is undetermined. Germline assignment: CDR1 MNHEY and CDR2 SVGAGI. With 3 bases removed from V and 3 bases from J, the gap between germline ends came to 8 bases. The CDR3 runs to 14 residues. The CDR3 DNA follows: TGTGCCAGCAGTTATTCCCCGCACACCGGGGAGCTGTTTTTT. It is translated as CASSYSPHTGELFF.

This clone was picked up a small number of times. V gene TRBV30 combines with J gene TRBJ1-5; maybe TRBD1 (6 bases). This CDR3 is built from 13 residues. The V end was cut by 2 bases, the J end by 4 bases, with 9 bases between. The V gene's germline CDR1 is GTSNPN and CDR2 SVGIG (reference sequence). The CDR3, as DNA: TGTGCCTGGAGTACACAGGGAAATCAGCCCCAGCATTTT. Encoded protein: CAWSTQGNQPQHF. Full variable domain (outside the CDR3, taken from reference TRBV30 and TRBJ1-5): SQTIHQWPATLVQPVGSPLSLECTVEGTSNPNLYWYRQAAGRGLQLLFYSVGIGQISSEVPQNLSASRPQDRQFILSSKKLLLSDSGFYLCAWSTQGNQPQHFGDGTRLSIL.

This clone has a single count. The chain links TRBV28 to TRBJ2-7, with 7 bases identical to TRBD1. The CDR3 sequence is 15 residues long. V shed 6 bases and J 1 base; nucleotides not matched to a gene: 9. CDR1 is MDHEN and CDR2 is SYDVKM in the germline V gene. CDR3 loop: CASSTQGPESYEQYF. CDR3 DNA sequence: TGTGCCAGCAGCACACAGGGGCCCGAGTCCTACGAGCAGTACTTC.

The gene calls are TRBV18 and TRBJ1-1; no firm D call. Trimming took 3 bases from V and 0 from J, leaving 11 bases between them. The CDR3 has 15 residues. Germline CDR1 is KGHSH and CDR2 is LQKENI. Here the CDR3 reads CASSPEVAVNTEAFF. Here the CDR3 DNA reads TGTGCCAGCTCACCTGAGGTCGCGGTGAACACTGAAGCTTTCTTT.

The chain couples TRBV28 to TRBJ1-5; D gene unclear. CDR1 and CDR2 from the germline V gene are MDHEN and SYDVKM. The CDR3 loop spans 12 amino acids. Trimming cost V 8 bases and J 5 bases, with 10 bases left between them. This CDR3 is CASASQDQPQHF. The DNA of the CDR3 is TGTGCCAGCGCCTCTCAGGATCAGCCCCAGCATTTT. Based on the CDR3 plus reference TRBV28 and TRBJ1-5, the full variable domain is DVKVTQSSRYLVKRTGEKVFLECVQDMDHENMFWYRQDPGLGLRLIYFSYDVKMKEKGDIPEGYSVSREKKERFSLILESASTNQTSMYLCASASQDQPQHFGDGTRLSIL.

The rearrangement joins TRBV5-6 to TRBJ1-4, with TRBD1 identical over 8 bases. The J segment lost 7 bases and the V segment lost 2 bases, leaving 7 bases of the junction unmatched. Per germline, CDR1 SGHDT and CDR2 YYEEEE. The CDR3 contains 15 residues. The CDR3 loop reads CASSFGQGRSEKLFF. Written as DNA, the CDR3 is TGTGCCAGCAGCTTCGGACAGGGCCGGAGTGAAAAACTGTTTTTT.

The rearrangement uses TRBV7-9 and TRBJ1-5; D remains ambiguous. The CDR3 length is 14 residues. Trimming pared 8 bases from V and 0 bases from J, leaving 11 bases between. Germline V gene lookup returns CDR1 SEHNR and CDR2 FQNEAQ (reference sequence). CDR3 sequence (DNA): TGTGCCAGCGGAACTGGTTTTAGCAATCAGCCCCAGCATTTT. This gives the protein CASGTGFSNQPQHF.

This clone was observed a single time. V and J are TRBV2 and TRBJ1-4; D unresolved. The germline CDR1 and CDR2 sequences are SNHLY and FYNNEI. V was shortened by 6 bases and J by 8 bases, with 13 bases between the two germline ends. The CDR3 has 13 residues. The CDR3 sequence is CASRGAWEEKLFF. CDR3 nucleotide sequence: TGTGCCAGCAGGGGTGCCTGGGAGGAAAAACTGTTTTTT.

As to this clone: The same CDR3 is also encoded by other DNA sequences in this sample. The rearrangement joins TRBV2 to TRBJ2-7; 7 nucleotides agree with TRBD2. CDR1 and CDR2 from the germline V gene are SNHLY and FYNNEI. The CDR3 runs 12 residues. With V trimmed by 6 bases and J by 1 base, 0 bases remained unmatched. In DNA form, the CDR3 reads TGTGCCAGCAGGGGGGGGTCCTACGAGCAGTACTTC. It translates to CASRGGSYEQYF. Combining the CDR3 with reference TRBV2 and TRBJ2-7 gives the whole variable domain EPEVTQTPSHQVTQMGQEVILRCVPISNHLYFYWYRQILGQKVEFLVSFYNNEISEKSEIFDDQFSVERPDGSNFTLKIRSTKLEDSAMYFCASRGGSYEQYFGPGTRLTVT.

The chain recombines TRBV6-6 with TRBJ1-6, with 10 bases that match TRBD1. The CDR3 has 14 amino acids. Germline lookup yields CDR1 MNHNY and CDR2 SVGAGI (reference sequence). With V trimmed by 6 bases and J by 9 bases, 5 bases remained unmatched. CDR3 loop: CASSQGQGSSPLHF. The CDR3 region has the DNA TGTGCCAGCAGCCAGGGACAGGGGAGTTCACCCCTCCACTTT.

The chain has TRBV19 and TRBJ1-3; tentatively, D is TRBD1 (6 bases). The CDR3 runs 14 residues. The germline V gene has CDR1 LNHDA and CDR2 SQIVND (reference sequence). Trimming pared 5 bases from V and 0 bases from J, leaving 8 bases between. CDR3 protein: CASSQGFSGNTIYF. The DNA of the CDR3 is TGTGCCAGTAGTCAGGGGTTCTCTGGAAACACCATATATTTT.

The V and J genes are TRBV28 and TRBJ2-7; TRBD1 aligns across 10 bases. Germline CDR1 and CDR2: MDHEN and SYDVKM. This CDR3 has 15 amino acids. V gave up 6 bases and J gave up 1 base; unmatched junction bases: 6. The CDR3 reads CASSPRDRGSYEQYF. As DNA, the CDR3 is TGTGCCAGCAGCCCCCGGGACAGGGGTTCCTACGAGCAGTACTTC.

The CDR3 here is CAISDGGSYGYTF. CDR3 coding DNA: TGTGCCATCAGTGATGGGGGGAGCTATGGCTACACCTTC. This chain links TRBV10-3 with TRBJ1-2; D is perhaps TRBD1 (5 bases). The V end was cut by 3 bases, the J end by 4 bases, with 9 bases between. CDR1 and CDR2 from the germline V gene are ENHRY and SYGVKD. This CDR3 contains 13 residues.

This clone has just one count. The chain carries TRBV11-3 and TRBJ2-2; D gene uncertain. The CDR3 is 13 residues long. Deletions cut 2 bases from V and 8 bases from J, with 9 bases between. Germline CDR1 is SGHNT and CDR2 is YENEEA. CDR3 amino acids: CASSLQQSGELFF. Written as DNA, the CDR3 is TGTGCCAGCAGCTTACAACAGTCTGGGGAGCTGTTTTTT.

V and J are TRBV5-1 and TRBJ2-2; 13 nucleotides match TRBD2. Trimming cost V 4 bases and J 6 bases; bases outside gene matches: 3. This CDR3 region has 15 residues. CDR1 is SGHRS, CDR2 YFSETQ, per germline. For the CDR3, the DNA is TGCGCCAGCAGCCGGACTAGCGGGAGTGCCGGGGAGCTGTTTTTT. Residues: CASSRTSGSAGELFF.

The chain carries TRBV28 and TRBJ2-3, with D hard to call. The CDR3 consists of 15 residues. Trimming pared 4 bases from V and 2 bases from J, leaving 13 bases between. Germline V gene lookup returns CDR1 MDHEN and CDR2 SYDVKM. CDR3 protein: CASSSAQRYTDTQYF. In nucleotides, the CDR3 is TGTGCCAGCAGTTCCGCCCAGAGGTACACAGATACGCAGTATTTT.

The genes are TRBV27 and TRBJ2-3; D possibly corresponds to TRBD2 (5 bases). V dropped 2 bases and J dropped 9 bases, with 12 bases sitting between them. The CDR3 length is 13 residues. Per germline, CDR1 MNHEY and CDR2 SMNVEV (reference sequence). The CDR3 protein is CASSLLAGETQYF. The DNA of the CDR3 is TGTGCCAGCAGTTTACTAGCTGGAGAGACGCAGTATTTT.

This chain joins TRBV27 and TRBJ1-6, with 7 bases that match TRBD1. This CDR3 is built from 14 residues. Germline V gene lookup returns CDR1 MNHEY and CDR2 SMNVEV (reference sequence). The J segment lost 10 bases and the V segment lost 3 bases, leaving 6 bases of the junction unmatched. Written as DNA, the CDR3 is TGTGCCAGCAGTTTGTGGGCAGGGGGGTCACCCCTCCACTTT. Translated: CASSLWAGGSPLHF.

Turning to this clone: The sample holds other DNA sequences that translate to the same CDR3. The chain combines TRBV4-3 with TRBJ2-1, with D unresolved. The CDR3 sequence is 16 residues long. CDR1 is LGHNA and CDR2 is YSLEER in the germline V gene. V was pared by 4 bases and J by 4 bases, with 17 bases between. DNA for the CDR3: TGCGCCAGCAGCCTCCAGCGCGAGGCGAGTTACAATGAGCAGTTCTTC. Translating gives CASSLQREASYNEQFF.

The chain links TRBV7-8 to TRBJ2-1; D uncertain. Deletions cut 0 bases from V and 8 bases from J, with 8 bases between. Looked up from germline, CDR1 is SGHVS and CDR2 is FQNEAQ. The CDR3 sequence is 13 residues long. The CDR3 nucleotides are TGTGCCAGCAGCTTAGCACCCAGCGATGAGCAGTTCTTC. Its translation is CASSLAPSDEQFF.

The genes are TRBV19 and TRBJ1-4; D remains ambiguous. V was pared by 3 bases and J by 5 bases, with 7 bases between. CDR3 size: 13 residues. Germline values: CDR1 LNHDA, CDR2 SQIVND (reference sequence). CDR3 amino acids: CASSISKNEKLFF. The CDR3 DNA is TGTGCCAGTAGTATTTCAAAAAATGAAAAACTGTTTTTT.

The chain combines TRBV29-1 with TRBJ2-5; D remains unclear. Trimming left V 3 bases short and J 3 bases short, with 14 bases between. CDR3 length equals 14 residues. Germline CDR1 and CDR2: SQVTM and ANQGSEA. The DNA of the CDR3 is TGCAGCGTTGAGCTCATGTGGGCAGAAGAGACCCAGTACTTC. Translating gives CSVELMWAEETQYF. Combining the CDR3 with reference TRBV29-1 and TRBJ2-5 gives the whole variable domain SAVISQKPSRDICQRGTSLTIQCQVDSQVTMMFWYRQQPGQSLTLIATANQGSEATYESGFVIDKFPISRPNLTFSTLTVSNMSPEDSSIYLCSVELMWAEETQYFGPGTRLLVL.

By sample share, this clone is medium-sized. The chain carries TRBV15 and TRBJ1-5, with a possible D match to TRBD1 (5 bases). Trimming took 3 bases from V and 9 from J, leaving 12 bases between them. The CDR3 runs 13 residues. Germline V gene data show CDR1 as LNHNV and CDR2 as YYDKDF (reference sequence). CDR3: CATSSPGGGPQHF. DNA for the CDR3: TGTGCCACCAGCAGCCCCGGGGGGGGGCCCCAGCATTTT.

This chain uses TRBV7-9 with TRBJ2-5; maybe TRBD2 (5 bases). The CDR3 contains 14 residues. CDR1 is SEHNR, CDR2 FQNEAQ, per germline (reference sequence). Trimming cost V 5 bases and J 4 bases, with 14 bases left between them. The CDR3 DNA sequence: TGTGCCAGCAGCCGCGGGTCGGGTGGAGAGACCCAGTACTTC. It is translated as CASSRGSGGETQYF.

The sample holds a few counts of this clone. The chain employs TRBV6-6 and TRBJ2-1, with 8 bases aligning to TRBD1. This CDR3 has 15 amino acids. V shed 7 bases and J 7 bases; nucleotides not matched to a gene: 12. Germline values: CDR1 MNHNY, CDR2 SVGAGI (reference sequence). The CDR3 loop reads CASTRSTGARNEQFF. The CDR3 region has the DNA TGTGCCAGCACCCGGTCGACAGGGGCCCGAAATGAGCAGTTCTTC.

V gene TRBV4-1 combines with J gene TRBJ1-2, with D hard to call. CDR1 is MGHRA, CDR2 YSYEKL, per germline. This CDR3 is 12 amino acids long. Trimming stripped 1 base from V and 3 bases from J, with 3 bases between. CDR3 sequence (DNA): TGCGCCAGCAGCCAAGTTGACTATGGCTACACCTTC. Translated, it gives CASSQVDYGYTF.

The chain uses TRBV19 and TRBJ1-5, with D perhaps TRBD1 (6 bases). Trimming stripped 6 bases from V and 2 bases from J, with 11 bases between. The CDR3 is 14 amino acids. The V gene's germline CDR1 is LNHDA and CDR2 SQIVND (reference sequence). The CDR3 DNA reads TGTGCCAGTAGCCCAGGGGCCGGCAATCAGCCCCAGCATTTT. Amino acid sequence: CASSPGAGNQPQHF. The full variable domain, its missing parts supplied by reference TRBV19 and TRBJ1-5, is DGGITQSPKYLFRKEGQNVTLSCEQNLNHDAMYWYRQDPGQGLRLIYYSQIVNDFQKGDIAEGYSVSREKKESFPLTVTSAQKNPTAFYLCASSPGAGNQPQHFGDGTRLSIL.

The gene calls are TRBV4-2 and TRBJ1-2; D unclear. The CDR3 runs to 14 residues. V shed 1 base and J shed 1 base, with 7 bases lying between them. CDR1 is LGHNA, CDR2 YNFKEQ, per germline. The CDR3 loop is CASSQVRDNYGYTF. In DNA form, the CDR3 reads TGTGCCAGCAGCCAAGTACGGGATAACTATGGCTACACCTTC.